The 10 T cell receptor beta chains presented below share a single source sample, sequenced in a study of pediatric ulcerative colitis. The data were produced by immunoSEQ multiplex PCR, yet TCRdb's version contains in-frame clones alone and is incomplete. The table records 60,000 to 75,000 clones, about 80% of them present only once. The sample taken for sequencing was blood. These receptor sequences come from a boy younger than 18 with moderate ulcerative colitis.

The chain couples TRBV7-9 to TRBJ1-1; TRBD1 might be the D (6 bases). V was clipped by 4 bases and J by 2 bases, with 26 bases between them. Germline CDR1 SEHNR, CDR2 FQNEAQ (reference sequence). The CDR3 runs to 19 residues. CDR3 sequence: CASSSSLAPAWGANTEAFF. In nucleotides, the CDR3 is TGTGCCAGCAGCTCGAGCTTGGCCCCCGCTTGGGGGGCTAACACTGAAGCTTTCTTT.

The CDR3 reads CASSERRRGQHF. The CDR3 nucleotides read TGTGCCAGCAGTGAAAGGCGAAGGGGTCAGCATTTT. This sequence joins TRBV2 and TRBJ1-5; D may be TRBD1 (5 bases). The CDR3 is made up of 12 amino acids. The germline gives CDR1 SNHLY, CDR2 FYNNEI. Trimming pared 2 bases from V and 13 bases from J, leaving 12 bases between.

The chain links TRBV4-1 to TRBJ2-7; 10 bases line up with TRBD1. Germline CDR1 and CDR2: MGHRA and YSYEKL. This CDR3 spans 16 amino acids. Trimming cost V 2 bases and J 4 bases; bases outside gene matches: 8. For the CDR3, the DNA is TGCGCCAGCAGCCAAACTGCGCGGACAGGGGGGTACGAGCAGTACTTC. As protein: CASSQTARTGGYEQYF.

The chain carries TRBV7-6 and TRBJ2-4; 9 bases align to TRBD1. The CDR3 loop spans 17 amino acids. The V and J ends lost 1 base and 3 bases, in that order; junction bases with no gene match: 7. Germline V gives CDR1 SGHVS, CDR2 FNYEAQ. CDR3 DNA sequence: TGTGCCAGCAGCTTAGATATGGGACAGGGACTCAAAAACATTCAGTACTTC. Translated: CASSLDMGQGLKNIQYF.

This chain links TRBV7-2 with TRBJ2-5; the D is unclear. Trimming pared 2 bases from V and 5 bases from J, leaving 9 bases between. The CDR3 loop spans 13 amino acids. CDR1 is SGHTA and CDR2 is FQGNSA in the germline V gene. CDR3 coding DNA: TGTGCCAGCAGCTTACGATTCGAGGAGACCCAGTACTTC. Its protein product is CASSLRFEETQYF.

This clone was recorded once. The chain employs TRBV7-2 and TRBJ1-4, with D possibly matching TRBD1 (5 bases). The CDR3 totals 16 residues. The V gene's germline CDR1 is SGHTA and CDR2 FQGNSA. V shed 5 bases and J shed 4 bases, with 17 bases lying between them. This CDR3 reads CASSPLPGRSNEKLFF. The CDR3, as DNA: TGTGCCAGCAGCCCTCTACCGGGGCGTAGTAATGAAAAACTGTTTTTT.

This chain joins TRBV29-1 and TRBJ1-1, with a weak D call TRBD1 (5 bases). The V gene's germline CDR1 is SQVTM and CDR2 ANQGSEA. There are 12 residues in the CDR3. The germline V and J ends were trimmed by 5 bases and 5 bases, with 12 bases remaining between them. DNA of the CDR3: TGCAGCGTTCAAGGGACGGGTACTGAAGCTTTCTTT. As protein: CSVQGTGTEAFF.

This chain links TRBV15 with TRBJ1-1; D is possibly TRBD1 (6 bases). Germline V CDR1 and CDR2: LNHNV, YYDKDF (reference sequence). The germline V and J ends were trimmed by 8 bases and 2 bases, with 9 bases remaining between them. The CDR3 has 12 amino acids. The CDR3 loop is CATGGPNTEAFF. The CDR3 region has the DNA TGTGCCACCGGGGGGCCAAACACTGAAGCTTTCTTT.

This chain uses TRBV6-5 with TRBJ1-4; D not resolved. CDR3 length equals 15 residues. Trimming pared 0 bases from V and 8 bases from J, leaving 13 bases between. Germline values: CDR1 MNHEY, CDR2 SVGAGI. The CDR3 DNA reads TGTGCCAGCAGTTACTCGAGTAGATTCGGGGAAAAACTGTTTTTT. This sequence encodes CASSYSSRFGEKLFF.

The V gene is TRBV5-6, the J gene TRBJ1-5; no clear D. The V end was cut by 5 bases, the J end by 9 bases, with 21 bases between. The CDR3 length is 15 residues. The V gene's germline CDR1 is SGHDT and CDR2 YYEEEE. CDR3 bases: TGTGCCAGCAGACCTATGCGGGCTGCCAGATCGCCCCAGCATTTT. Translated, it gives CASRPMRAARSPQHF.